Each of the 21 T cell receptor beta chains below was sequenced from the same sample in a study of cytomegalovirus exposure and HLA in healthy donors. Researchers ran the PCR with 60 Vbeta and 13 Jbeta primers. Only in-frame clones appear in the TCRdb table, and some are missing; sequencing was by immunoSEQ multiplex PCR. Here the sample spans 160,000 or so clones, approximately 80% being singletons. Sequenced input: PBMCs. Source of these receptors: a young man in good health and CMV-seronegative.

The chain recombines TRBV19 with TRBJ1-5, with no clear D. V shed 0 bases and J shed 6 bases, with 12 bases lying between them. The CDR3 spans 15 residues. Germline lookup yields CDR1 LNHDA and CDR2 SQIVND (reference sequence). The CDR3 DNA sequence: TGTGCCAGTAGTATAGATACGGGGTACGGTCAGCCCCAGCATTTT. It yields the protein CASSIDTGYGQPQHF.

This chain connects TRBV5-1 to TRBJ2-7; the match to TRBD2 covers 10 bases. V lost 0 bases to trimming and J lost 1 base; unmatched junction nucleotides: 1. There are 15 residues in the CDR3. CDR1 and CDR2 from the germline V gene are SGHRS and YFSETQ. This chain's CDR3 is CASSLGTSGSYEQYF. CDR3 DNA: TGCGCCAGCAGCTTGGGGACTAGCGGTTCCTACGAGCAGTACTTC.

The V gene is TRBV6-6, the J gene TRBJ2-1; tentatively, D is TRBD2 (6 bases). Deletions cut 1 base from V and 8 bases from J, with 15 bases between. The CDR3 is 15 residues long. Germline assignment: CDR1 MNHNY and CDR2 SVGAGI (reference sequence). The CDR3 spells CASSYLVTSGHEQFF. Written as DNA, the CDR3 is TGTGCCAGCAGTTACTTGGTGACTAGTGGCCATGAGCAGTTCTTC.

This clone was observed a few times. The CDR3 spells CAISESRYGYTF. The CDR3, as DNA: TGTGCCATCAGTGAGTCGCGTTATGGCTACACCTTC. V gene TRBV10-3 combines with J gene TRBJ1-2; D is uncertain. The CDR3 sequence is 12 residues long. The V end lost 0 bases, the J end lost 5 bases, and 4 bases lay between the germline ends. Germline CDR1 is ENHRY and CDR2 is SYGVKD.

The J gene is TRBJ1-1, the V gene TRBV5-1; 8 bases fit TRBD1. J lost 3 bases, V lost 4 bases, and 8 bases had no gene match. CDR3 length: 15 residues. Germline loops: CDR1 SGHRS, CDR2 YFSETQ. The CDR3 spells CASSLGQVADTEAFF. For the CDR3, the DNA is TGCGCCAGCAGCCTGGGACAGGTGGCCGACACTGAAGCTTTCTTT.

This clone was seen a few times. The chain carries TRBV28 and TRBJ2-1; D possibly corresponds to TRBD2 (6 bases). V was shortened by 4 bases and J by 9 bases, with 19 bases between the two germline ends. The CDR3 consists of 15 residues. Germline V CDR1 and CDR2: MDHEN, SYDVKM. CDR3 DNA sequence: TGTGCCAGCAGTTCTGGGGGGAGCGCATTGGCTGAGCAGTTCTTC. This gives the protein CASSSGGSALAEQFF.

V is TRBV5-1 and J is TRBJ1-5, with TRBD1 matching over 10 bases. The germline V gene has CDR1 SGHRS and CDR2 YFSETQ. V lost 7 bases and J lost 4; bases outside the gene matches: 8. The CDR3 sequence is 15 residues long. CDR3 amino acids: CASGSTGGSNQPQHF. The CDR3 DNA is TGCGCCAGCGGCTCGACAGGGGGCTCGAATCAGCCCCAGCATTTT.

The rearrangement joins TRBV28 to TRBJ2-2; TRBD2 might be the D (5 bases). The CDR3 covers 13 residues. Trimming cost V 11 bases and J 3 bases, with 13 bases left between them. Per the germline V gene, CDR1 is MDHEN and CDR2 is SYDVKM. The CDR3 nucleotides are TGTGCCGCCCTTGAGGGATACACCGGGGAGCTGTTTTTT. This sequence encodes CAALEGYTGELFF.

V and J are TRBV6-5 and TRBJ1-5; D gene unclear. CDR1 and CDR2 from the germline V gene are MNHEY and SVGAGI. This CDR3 has 12 amino acids. V lost 2 bases to trimming and J lost 10 bases, with 9 bases between them. The CDR3 loop reads CASSYPTGPQHF. DNA of the CDR3: TGTGCCAGCAGTTACCCGACGGGACCCCAGCATTTT.

This clone was found a few times. The gene calls are TRBV7-2 and TRBJ1-5; the match to TRBD1 covers 10 bases. Germline CDR1 reads SGHTA; CDR2 reads FQGNSA. The CDR3 covers 16 residues. V trimming: 5 bases; J trimming: 6 bases; junction bases outside the gene matches: 10. This CDR3 reads CASSPQGQGLGQPQHF. CDR3 nucleotides: TGTGCCAGCAGCCCACAGGGACAGGGGCTGGGTCAGCCCCAGCATTTT.

V usage is TRBV5-5 and J usage is TRBJ1-1; 7 bases are shared with TRBD1. Germline trimming cut 6 bases from V and 1 base from J; bases unmatched to any gene: 6. The germline gives CDR1 SGHKS, CDR2 YYEKEE (reference sequence). This CDR3 comprises 14 residues. CDR3 sequence reads: CASNPRQGNTEAFF. CDR3 bases: TGTGCCAGCAACCCTAGACAGGGGAACACTGAAGCTTTCTTT.

The rearrangement joins TRBV18 to TRBJ1-1; D is ambiguous. The germline CDR1 and CDR2 sequences are KGHSH and LQKENI. The CDR3 totals 14 residues. V was shortened by 6 bases and J by 1 base, with 12 bases between the two germline ends. CDR3 sequence (DNA): TGTGCCAGCTCTCCCCGGGAAGCGAACACTGAAGCTTTCTTT. Translated, it gives CASSPREANTEAFF.

This clone was recorded only once. The V and J genes are TRBV6-1 and TRBJ1-5, with D possibly being TRBD1 (6 bases). Germline CDR1 is MNHNS and CDR2 is SASEGT. The CDR3 is 13 amino acids. The V end was cut by 3 bases, the J end by 7 bases, with 10 bases between. The CDR3 nucleotides are TGTGCCAGCAGTGAGGGGGCCGGGCAGCCCCAGCATTTT. It codes for CASSEGAGQPQHF.

The count of this clone is one. The chain combines TRBV30 with TRBJ2-7, with D maybe TRBD1 (6 bases). This CDR3 spans 12 amino acids. The V end lost 1 base, the J end lost 7 bases, and 11 bases lay between the germline ends. The germline V gene encodes CDR1 GTSNPN and CDR2 SVGIG (reference sequence). The CDR3 DNA is TGTGCCTGGAGTGACAGGGCGGATGAGCAGTACTTC. Amino acid sequence: CAWSDRADEQYF.

The genes are TRBV19 and TRBJ1-4; D unresolved. The CDR3 totals 12 residues. V was clipped by 5 bases and J by 11 bases, with 12 bases between them. Germline values: CDR1 LNHDA, CDR2 SQIVND (reference sequence). The CDR3 here is CASSERLSKLFF. The CDR3 DNA reads as TGTGCCAGTAGTGAGAGACTCTCTAAACTGTTTTTT.

V is TRBV28 and J is TRBJ2-2; 9 bases match TRBD2. With 7 bases clipped from V and 4 bases from J, the junction kept 1 base outside the gene matches. Per the germline V gene, CDR1 is MDHEN and CDR2 is SYDVKM. The CDR3 has 13 residues. In nucleotides, the CDR3 is TGTGCCAGCATAGCGGGAGTCACCGGGGAGCTGTTTTTT. Amino acids: CASIAGVTGELFF.

This chain connects TRBV5-4 to TRBJ2-7; 11 nucleotides line up with TRBD2. Looked up from germline, CDR1 is SGHNT and CDR2 is YYREEE (reference sequence). The CDR3 has 15 amino acids. After removal of 8 bases from V and 4 bases from J, the junction contained 11 bases not matched to a gene. CDR3 bases: TGTGCCAGTCGGATCGCCGGGACTAGCGGTTACGAGCAGTACTTC. Amino acid sequence: CASRIAGTSGYEQYF.

CDR3 in amino acids: CASSEQASEQYF. The DNA of the CDR3 is TGTGCCAGCAGTGAACAGGCCTCCGAGCAGTACTTC. The V call is TRBV2, the J call TRBJ2-5; D gene unclear. Near its end, the DNA agrees better with TRBJ2-7, so the J call may be wrong. CDR1 is SNHLY and CDR2 is FYNNEI in the germline V gene. The CDR3 contains 12 residues.

The rearrangement links TRBV28 to TRBJ2-1, with D perhaps TRBD2 (5 bases). CDR3 length: 13 residues. The germline CDR1 and CDR2 sequences are MDHEN and SYDVKM. The V end was cut by 5 bases, the J end by 8 bases, with 13 bases between. The CDR3 sequence is CASSNRRFYEQFF. The CDR3 nucleotides are TGTGCCAGCAGTAACCGGAGGTTCTATGAGCAGTTCTTC.

The chain is built from TRBV6-5 and TRBJ1-1; tentatively, D is TRBD1 (6 bases). Per germline, CDR1 MNHEY and CDR2 SVGAGI. V lost 2 bases, J lost 5 bases, and 9 bases lay in between. This CDR3 has 13 amino acids. The CDR3 sequence: CASSYQGWTEAFF. The CDR3 region has the DNA TGTGCCAGCAGTTACCAGGGGTGGACTGAAGCTTTCTTT.

V is TRBV19 and J is TRBJ2-2; possibly TRBD2 for D (7 bases). Trimming cost V 4 bases and J 1 base, with 16 bases left between them. Germline CDR1 LNHDA, CDR2 SQIVND (reference sequence). The CDR3 loop spans 17 amino acids. The CDR3 DNA reads as TGTGCCAGTAGTAAGGGGAGCGGGACACAGAACACCGGGGAGCTGTTTTTT. As protein: CASSKGSGTQNTGELFF. Full variable domain (missing parts from reference TRBV19 and TRBJ2-2): DGGITQSPKYLFRKEGQNVTLSCEQNLNHDAMYWYRQDPGQGLRLIYYSQIVNDFQKGDIAEGYSVSREKKESFPLTVTSAQKNPTAFYLCASSKGSGTQNTGELFFGEGSRLTVL.